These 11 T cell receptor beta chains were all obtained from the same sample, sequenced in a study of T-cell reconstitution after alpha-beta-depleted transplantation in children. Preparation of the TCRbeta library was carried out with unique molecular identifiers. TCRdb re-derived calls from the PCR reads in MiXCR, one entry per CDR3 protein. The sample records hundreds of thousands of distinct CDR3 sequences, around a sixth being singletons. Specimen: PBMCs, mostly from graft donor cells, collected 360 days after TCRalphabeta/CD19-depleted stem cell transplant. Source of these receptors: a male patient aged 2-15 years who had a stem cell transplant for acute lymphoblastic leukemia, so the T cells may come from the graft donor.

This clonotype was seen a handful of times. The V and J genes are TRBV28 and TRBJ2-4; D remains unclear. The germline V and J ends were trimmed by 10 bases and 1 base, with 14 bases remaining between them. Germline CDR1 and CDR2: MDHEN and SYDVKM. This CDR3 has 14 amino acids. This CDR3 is CATVGMVAKNIQYF. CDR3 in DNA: TGTGCCACGGTAGGGATGGTCGCCAAAAACATTCAGTACTTC.

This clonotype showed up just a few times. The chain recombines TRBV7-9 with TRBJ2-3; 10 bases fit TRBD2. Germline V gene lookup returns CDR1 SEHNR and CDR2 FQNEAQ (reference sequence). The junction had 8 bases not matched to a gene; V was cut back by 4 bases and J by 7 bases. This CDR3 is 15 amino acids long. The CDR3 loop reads CASSSPGLAPNTQYF. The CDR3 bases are TGTGCCAGCAGCTCTCCGGGACTAGCGCCTAATACGCAGTATTTT.

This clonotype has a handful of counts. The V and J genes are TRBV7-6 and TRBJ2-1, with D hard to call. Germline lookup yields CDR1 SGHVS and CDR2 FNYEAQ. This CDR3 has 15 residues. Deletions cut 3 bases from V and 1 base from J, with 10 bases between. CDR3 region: CASSFNSGSYNEQFF. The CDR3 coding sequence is TGTGCCAGCAGCTTTAATTCCGGGTCCTACAATGAGCAGTTCTTC.

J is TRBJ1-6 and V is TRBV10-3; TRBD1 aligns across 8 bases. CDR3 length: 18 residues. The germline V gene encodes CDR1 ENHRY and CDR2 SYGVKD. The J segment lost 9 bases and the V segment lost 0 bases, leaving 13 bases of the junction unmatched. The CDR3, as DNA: TGTGCCATCAGTGAGTCTAACGGTAGGGGACAGGAAATTTCACCCCTCCACTTT. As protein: CAISESNGRGQEISPLHF.

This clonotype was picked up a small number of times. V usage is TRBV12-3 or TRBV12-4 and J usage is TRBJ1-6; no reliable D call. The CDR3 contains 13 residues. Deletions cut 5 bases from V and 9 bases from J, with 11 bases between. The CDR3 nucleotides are TGTGCCAGCAGTAAAGGGCCGGGTTCACCCCTCCACTTT. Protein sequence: CASSKGPGSPLHF.

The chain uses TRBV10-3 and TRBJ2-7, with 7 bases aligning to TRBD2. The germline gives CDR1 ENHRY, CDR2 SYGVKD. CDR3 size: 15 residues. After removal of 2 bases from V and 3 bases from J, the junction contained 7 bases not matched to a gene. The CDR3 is CAISENKGLHYEQYF. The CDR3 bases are TGTGCCATCAGTGAGAATAAGGGACTACACTACGAGCAGTACTTC.

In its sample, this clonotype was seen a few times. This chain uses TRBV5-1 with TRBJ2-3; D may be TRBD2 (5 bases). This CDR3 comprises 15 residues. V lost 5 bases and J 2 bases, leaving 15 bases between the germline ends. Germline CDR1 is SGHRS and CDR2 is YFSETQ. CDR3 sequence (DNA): TGCGCCAGCAGAGCTATCGGAGCGGACACAGATACGCAGTATTTT. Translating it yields CASRAIGADTDTQYF. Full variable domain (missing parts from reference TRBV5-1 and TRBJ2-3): KAGVTQTPRYLIKTRGQQVTLSCSPISGHRSVSWYQQTPGQGLQFLFEYFSETQRNKGNFPGRFSGRQFSNSRSEMNVSTLELGDSALYLCASRAIGADTDTQYFGPGTRLTVL.

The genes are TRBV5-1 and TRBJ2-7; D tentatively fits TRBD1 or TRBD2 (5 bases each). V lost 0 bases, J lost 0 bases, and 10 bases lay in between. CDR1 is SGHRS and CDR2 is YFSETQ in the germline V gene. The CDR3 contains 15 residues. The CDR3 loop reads CASSLGQRSSYEQYF. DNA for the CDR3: TGCGCCAGCAGCTTGGGACAGCGGAGCTCCTACGAGCAGTACTTC.

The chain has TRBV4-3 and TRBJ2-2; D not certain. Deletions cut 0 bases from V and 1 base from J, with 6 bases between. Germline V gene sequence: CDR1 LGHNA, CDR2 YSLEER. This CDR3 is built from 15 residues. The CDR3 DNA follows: TGCGCCAGCAGCCAAGAAAGATGGAACACCGGGGAGCTGTTTTTT. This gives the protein CASSQERWNTGELFF.

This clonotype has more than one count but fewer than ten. The CDR3 loop reads CASSGDTYEQYF. CDR3 nucleotides: TGTGCCAGCAGCGGGGATACCTACGAGCAGTACTTC. The V call is TRBV2, the J call TRBJ2-7; a possible D gene is TRBD2 (5 bases). The V and J ends lost 6 bases and 2 bases respectively, with 8 bases between them. CDR1 and CDR2 (germline): SNHLY, FYNNEI. This CDR3 has 12 residues.

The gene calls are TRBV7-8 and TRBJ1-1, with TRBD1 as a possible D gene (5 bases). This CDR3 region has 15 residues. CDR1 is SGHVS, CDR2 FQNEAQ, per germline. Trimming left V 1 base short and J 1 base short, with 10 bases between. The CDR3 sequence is CASSLVRGENTEAFF. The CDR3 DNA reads TGTGCCAGCAGCTTAGTTAGGGGAGAGAACACTGAAGCTTTCTTT.